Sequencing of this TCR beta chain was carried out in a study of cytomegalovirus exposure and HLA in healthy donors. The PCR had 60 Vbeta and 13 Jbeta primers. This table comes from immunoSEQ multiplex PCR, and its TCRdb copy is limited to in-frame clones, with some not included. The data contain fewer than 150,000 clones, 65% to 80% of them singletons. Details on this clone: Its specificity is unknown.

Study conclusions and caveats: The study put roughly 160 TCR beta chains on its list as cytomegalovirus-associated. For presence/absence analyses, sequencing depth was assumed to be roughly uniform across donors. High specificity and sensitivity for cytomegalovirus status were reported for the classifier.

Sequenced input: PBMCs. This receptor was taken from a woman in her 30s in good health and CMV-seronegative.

The CDR3 is CASSDRDRRLAGAFF. Written as DNA, the CDR3 is TGTGCCAGTAGTGACCGGGACAGGCGACTAGCTGGAGCTTTCTTT. The chain employs TRBV19 and TRBJ1-1; TRBD1 aligns across 8 bases. This CDR3 spans 15 amino acids. CDR1 is LNHDA and CDR2 is SQIVND in the germline V gene (reference sequence). J gave up 10 bases and V 5 bases, and 15 bases lay outside the gene matches.